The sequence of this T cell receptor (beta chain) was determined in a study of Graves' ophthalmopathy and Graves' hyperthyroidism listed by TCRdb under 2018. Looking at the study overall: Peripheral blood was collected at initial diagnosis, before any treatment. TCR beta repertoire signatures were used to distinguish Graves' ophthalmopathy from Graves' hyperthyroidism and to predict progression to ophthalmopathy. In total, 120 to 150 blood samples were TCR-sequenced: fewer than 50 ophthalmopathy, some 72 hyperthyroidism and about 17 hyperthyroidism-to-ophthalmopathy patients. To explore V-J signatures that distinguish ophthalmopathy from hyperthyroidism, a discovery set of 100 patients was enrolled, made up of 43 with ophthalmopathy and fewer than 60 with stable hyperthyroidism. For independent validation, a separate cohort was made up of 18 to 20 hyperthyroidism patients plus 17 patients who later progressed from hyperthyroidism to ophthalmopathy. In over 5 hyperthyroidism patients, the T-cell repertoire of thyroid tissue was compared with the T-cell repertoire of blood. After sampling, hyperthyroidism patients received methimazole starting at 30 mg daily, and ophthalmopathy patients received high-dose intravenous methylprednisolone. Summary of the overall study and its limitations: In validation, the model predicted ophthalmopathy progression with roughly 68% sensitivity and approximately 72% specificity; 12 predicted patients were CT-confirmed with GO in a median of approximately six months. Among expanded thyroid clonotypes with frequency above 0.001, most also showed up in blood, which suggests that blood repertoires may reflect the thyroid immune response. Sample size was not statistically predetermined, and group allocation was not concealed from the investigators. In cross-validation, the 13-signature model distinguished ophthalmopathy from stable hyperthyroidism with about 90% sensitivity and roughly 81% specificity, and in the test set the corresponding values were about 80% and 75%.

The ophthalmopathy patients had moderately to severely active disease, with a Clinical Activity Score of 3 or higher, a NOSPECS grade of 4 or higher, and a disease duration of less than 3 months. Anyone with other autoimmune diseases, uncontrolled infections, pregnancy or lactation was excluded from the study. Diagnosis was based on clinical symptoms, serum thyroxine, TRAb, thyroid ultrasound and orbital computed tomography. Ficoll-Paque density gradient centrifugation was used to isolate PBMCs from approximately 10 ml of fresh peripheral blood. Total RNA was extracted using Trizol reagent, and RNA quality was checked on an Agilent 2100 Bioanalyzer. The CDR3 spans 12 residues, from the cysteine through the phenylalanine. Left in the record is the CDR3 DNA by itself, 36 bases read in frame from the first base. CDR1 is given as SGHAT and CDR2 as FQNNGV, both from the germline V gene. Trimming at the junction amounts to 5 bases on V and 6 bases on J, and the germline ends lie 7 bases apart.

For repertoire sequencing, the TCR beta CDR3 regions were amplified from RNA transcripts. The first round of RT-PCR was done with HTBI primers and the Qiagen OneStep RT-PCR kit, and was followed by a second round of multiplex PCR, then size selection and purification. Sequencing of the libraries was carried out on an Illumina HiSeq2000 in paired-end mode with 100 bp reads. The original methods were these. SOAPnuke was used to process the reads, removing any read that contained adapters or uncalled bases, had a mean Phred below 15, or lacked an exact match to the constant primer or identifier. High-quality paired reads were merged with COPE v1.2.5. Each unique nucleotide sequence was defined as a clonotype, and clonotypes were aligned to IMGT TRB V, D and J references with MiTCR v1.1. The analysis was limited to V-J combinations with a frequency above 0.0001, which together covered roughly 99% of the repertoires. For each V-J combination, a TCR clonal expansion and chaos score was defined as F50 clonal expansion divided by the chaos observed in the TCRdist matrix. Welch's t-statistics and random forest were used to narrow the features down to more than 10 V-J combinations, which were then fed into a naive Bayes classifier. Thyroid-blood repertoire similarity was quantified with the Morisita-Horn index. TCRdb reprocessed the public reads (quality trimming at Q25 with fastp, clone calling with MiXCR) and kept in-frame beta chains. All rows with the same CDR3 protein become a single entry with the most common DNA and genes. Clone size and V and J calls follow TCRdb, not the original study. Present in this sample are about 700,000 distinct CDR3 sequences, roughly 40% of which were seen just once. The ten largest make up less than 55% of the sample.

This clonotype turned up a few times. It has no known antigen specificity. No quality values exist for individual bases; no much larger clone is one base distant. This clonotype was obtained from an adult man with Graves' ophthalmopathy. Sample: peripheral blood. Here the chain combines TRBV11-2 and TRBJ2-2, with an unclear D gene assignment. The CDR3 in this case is CASSPMAGELFF. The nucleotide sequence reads TGTGCCAGCAGCCCGATGGCCGGGGAGCTGTTTTTT.